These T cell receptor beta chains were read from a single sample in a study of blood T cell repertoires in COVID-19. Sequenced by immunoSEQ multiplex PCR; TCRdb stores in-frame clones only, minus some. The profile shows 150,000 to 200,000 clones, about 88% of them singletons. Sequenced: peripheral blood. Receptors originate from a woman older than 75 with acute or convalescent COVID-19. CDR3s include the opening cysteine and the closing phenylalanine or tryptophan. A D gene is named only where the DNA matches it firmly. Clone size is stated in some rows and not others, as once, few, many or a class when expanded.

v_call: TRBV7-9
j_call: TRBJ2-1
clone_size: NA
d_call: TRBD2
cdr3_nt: TGTGCCAGCAGCTTAGGCGGGGGTGAGCAGTTCTTC
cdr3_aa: CASSLGGGEQFF

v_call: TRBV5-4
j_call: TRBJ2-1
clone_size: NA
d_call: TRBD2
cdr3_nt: TGTGCCAGCAGACCCGCCCCCCTAGCGGGAGCATGGGAGCAGTTCTTC
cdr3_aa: CASRPAPLAGAWEQFF

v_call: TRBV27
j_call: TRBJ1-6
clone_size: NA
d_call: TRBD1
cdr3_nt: TGTGCCAGCAGTGCGGGACAGACTCCTAATTCACCCCTCCACTTT
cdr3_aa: CASSAGQTPNSPLHF

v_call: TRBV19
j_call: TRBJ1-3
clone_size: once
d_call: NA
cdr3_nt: TGTGCCAGTATCGCGCAGGCCAACTCTGGAAACACCATATATTTT
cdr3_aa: CASIAQANSGNTIYF

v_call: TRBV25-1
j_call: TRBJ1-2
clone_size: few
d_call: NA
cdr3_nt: TGTGCCAGCAGTGACAGTTCGGAGTTCCATGGCTACACCTTC
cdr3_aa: CASSDSSEFHGYTF

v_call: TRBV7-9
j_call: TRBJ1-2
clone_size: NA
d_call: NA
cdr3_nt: TGTGCCAGCAGCGTACAGGGTGGCTATGGCTACACCTTC
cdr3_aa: CASSVQGGYGYTF

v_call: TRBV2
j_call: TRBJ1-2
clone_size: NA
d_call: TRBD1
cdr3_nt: TGTGCCAGCAGAACCGGGACAGGGGGGAACTATGGCTACACCTTC
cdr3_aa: CASRTGTGGNYGYTF

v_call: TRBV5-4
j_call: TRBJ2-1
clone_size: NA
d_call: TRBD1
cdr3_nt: TGTGCCAGCAGCTCGCAGGGGGCCGATTCCTACAATGAGCAGTTCTTC
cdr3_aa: CASSSQGADSYNEQFF

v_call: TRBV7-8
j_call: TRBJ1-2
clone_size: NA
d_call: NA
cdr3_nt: TGTGCCAGCAGCTTACGGGACATAGACTATGGCTACACCTTC
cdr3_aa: CASSLRDIDYGYTF

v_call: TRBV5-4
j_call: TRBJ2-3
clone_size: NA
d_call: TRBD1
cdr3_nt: TGTGCCAGCAGCTTACCGGGACAGGGACTTGAGGATACGCAGTATTTT
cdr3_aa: CASSLPGQGLEDTQYF

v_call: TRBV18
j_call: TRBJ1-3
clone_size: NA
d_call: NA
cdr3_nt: TGTGCCAGCTCACCCCTCCCCGGAGTTGGAAACACCATATATTTT
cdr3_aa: CASSPLPGVGNTIYF

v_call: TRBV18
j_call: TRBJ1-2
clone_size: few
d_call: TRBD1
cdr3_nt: TGTGCCAGCTCAGAGGGGCACAGGGGTAGTAGCTACACCTTC
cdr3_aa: CASSEGHRGSSYTF

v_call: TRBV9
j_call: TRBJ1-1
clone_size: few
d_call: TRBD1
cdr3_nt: TGTGCCAGCAGCTCTTCACCCCACAGGGGGCTGGACACTGAAGCTTTCTTT
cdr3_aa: CASSSSPHRGLDTEAFF

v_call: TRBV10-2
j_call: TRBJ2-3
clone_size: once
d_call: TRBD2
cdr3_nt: TGCGCCTCGACAGGGGGGGGACTAGCGGGCCCGGGGCTCACAGATACGCAGTATTTT
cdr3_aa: CASTGGGLAGPGLTDTQYF

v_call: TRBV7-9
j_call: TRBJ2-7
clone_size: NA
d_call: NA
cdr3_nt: TGTGCCAGCAGCTGGTCCCCAGGGTCCGGCTCCTACGAGCAGTACTTC
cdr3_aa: CASSWSPGSGSYEQYF

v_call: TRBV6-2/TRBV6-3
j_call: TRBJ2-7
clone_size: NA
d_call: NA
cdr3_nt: TGTGCCAGCAGCCACTCCTCCTACGAGCAGTACTTC
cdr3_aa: CASSHSSYEQYF

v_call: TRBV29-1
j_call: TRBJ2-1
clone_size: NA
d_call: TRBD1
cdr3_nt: TGCAGCGTTTTTGGGACAGGGGCGCATGAGCAGTTCTTC
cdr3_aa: CSVFGTGAHEQFF

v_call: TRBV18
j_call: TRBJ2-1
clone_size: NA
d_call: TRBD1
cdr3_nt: TGTGCCAGCTCATCGCTTCCGGGACAGGGTAACAATGAGCAGTTCTTC
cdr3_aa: CASSSLPGQGNNEQFF

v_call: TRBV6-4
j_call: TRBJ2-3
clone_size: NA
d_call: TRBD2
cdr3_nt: TGTGCCAGCAGACCGACTAGCGGGGGCACAGATACGCAGTATTTT
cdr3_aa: CASRPTSGGTDTQYF

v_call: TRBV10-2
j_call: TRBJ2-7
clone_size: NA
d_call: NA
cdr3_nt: TGCGCCAGCAGTGGGTTTGGGGGGAGGTTTGTCTACGAGCAGTACTTC
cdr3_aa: CASSGFGGRFVYEQYF

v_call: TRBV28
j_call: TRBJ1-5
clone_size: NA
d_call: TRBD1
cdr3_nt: TGTGCCAGCAGTTCCCCCTCCGGGACAGGGGCTCAGCCCCAGCATTTT
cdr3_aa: CASSSPSGTGAQPQHF

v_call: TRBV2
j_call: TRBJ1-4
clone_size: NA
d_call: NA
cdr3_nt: TGTGCCAGCAGGGTCAGGTCGGCAAAGGAAAAACTGTTTTTT
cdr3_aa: CASRVRSAKEKLFF

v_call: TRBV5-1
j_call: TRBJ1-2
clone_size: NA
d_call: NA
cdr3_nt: TGCGCCAGCAGCTCCCAGGGGTTAGGTGTCGATGGCTACACCTTC
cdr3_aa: CASSSQGLGVDGYTF

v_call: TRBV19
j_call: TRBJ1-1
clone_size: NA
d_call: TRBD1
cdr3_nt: TGTGCCAGTAGTATAGGAGCAGGGGGCGCGGCTTTCTTT
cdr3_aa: CASSIGAGGAAFF

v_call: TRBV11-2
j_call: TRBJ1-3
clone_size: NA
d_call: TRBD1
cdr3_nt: TGTGCCAGCAGCTTAGTAACGACAGGGCTCTCTTTCTCTGGAAACACCATATATTTT
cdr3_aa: CASSLVTTGLSFSGNTIYF

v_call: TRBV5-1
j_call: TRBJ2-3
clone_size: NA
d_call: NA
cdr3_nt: TGCGCCAGCAGCTTGGCCCGGGATACGCAGTATTTT
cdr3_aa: CASSLARDTQYF

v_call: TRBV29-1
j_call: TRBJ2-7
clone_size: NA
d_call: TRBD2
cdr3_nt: TGCAGCGTTGCCCCAGCGGGGCCCTCCTACGAGCAGTACTTC
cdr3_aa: CSVAPAGPSYEQYF

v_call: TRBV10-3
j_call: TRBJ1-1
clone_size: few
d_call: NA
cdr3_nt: TGTGCCATCAAGGACGAAGACAGTCTCAAGGTCACTGAAGCTTTCTTT
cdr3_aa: CAIKDEDSLKVTEAFF

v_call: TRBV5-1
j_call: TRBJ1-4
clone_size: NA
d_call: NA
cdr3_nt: TGCGCCAGCAGCTCAGTATCGAATGAAAAACTGTTTTTT
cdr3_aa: CASSSVSNEKLFF

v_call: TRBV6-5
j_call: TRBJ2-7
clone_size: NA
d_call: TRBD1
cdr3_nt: TGTGCCAGCAGACTACAGGGGGCGCCTAGCGAGCAGTACTTC
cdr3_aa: CASRLQGAPSEQYF

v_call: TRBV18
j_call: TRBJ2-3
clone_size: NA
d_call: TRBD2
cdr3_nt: TGTGCCAGCTCACCACTCGCGGGAGCCACAGATACGCAGTATTTT
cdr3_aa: CASSPLAGATDTQYF

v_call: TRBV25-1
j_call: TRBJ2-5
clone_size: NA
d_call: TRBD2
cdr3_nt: TGTGCCAGCAGCCCAGGTGTAGTAGCGGGAGGACAAGAGACCCAGTACTTC
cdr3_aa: CASSPGVVAGGQETQYF

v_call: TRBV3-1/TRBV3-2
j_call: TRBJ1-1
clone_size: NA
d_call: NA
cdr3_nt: TGTGCCAGCAGCCAAGGGGCAGGGAATGGAGCTTTCTTT
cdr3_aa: CASSQGAGNGAFF

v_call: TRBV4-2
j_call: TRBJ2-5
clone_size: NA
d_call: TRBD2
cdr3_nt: TGTGCCAGCAGCCAAGTCGGGAGGGGAGTAATACAAGAGACCCAGTACTTC
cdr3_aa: CASSQVGRGVIQETQYF

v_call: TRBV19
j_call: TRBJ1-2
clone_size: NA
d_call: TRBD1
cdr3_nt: TGTGCCAGTACCCCCCAGGGGGCAAACTATGGCTACACCTTC
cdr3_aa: CASTPQGANYGYTF

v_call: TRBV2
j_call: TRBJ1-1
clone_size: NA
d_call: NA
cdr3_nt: TGTGCCAGCACGTATTCTACTGAAGCTTTCTTT
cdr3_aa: CASTYSTEAFF

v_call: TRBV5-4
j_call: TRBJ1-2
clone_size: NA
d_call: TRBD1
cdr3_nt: TGTGCCAGCAGCTTGGGGGGGACAGGGGTGAGCTATGGCTACACCTTC
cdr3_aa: CASSLGGTGVSYGYTF

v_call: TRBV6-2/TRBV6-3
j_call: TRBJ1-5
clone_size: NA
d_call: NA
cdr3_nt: TGTGCCAGCAGTATGGGCCAGCCCCAGCATTTT
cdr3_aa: CASSMGQPQHF

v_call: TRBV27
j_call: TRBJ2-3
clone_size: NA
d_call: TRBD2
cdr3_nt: TGTGCCAGCAGTTTCTTACGACTAGCGGGAGAGACCACAGATACGCAGTATTTT
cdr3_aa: CASSFLRLAGETTDTQYF

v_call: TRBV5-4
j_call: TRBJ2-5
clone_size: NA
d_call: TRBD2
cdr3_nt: TGTGCCAGCAGCGTGGGAGGGACTAGCGGGAGGATGGAGACCCAGTACTTC
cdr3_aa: CASSVGGTSGRMETQYF

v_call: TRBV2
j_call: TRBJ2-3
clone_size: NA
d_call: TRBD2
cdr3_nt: TGTGCCAGCAGTGAAACCCTTGGACTAGCGACAGATACGCAGTATTTT
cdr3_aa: CASSETLGLATDTQYF

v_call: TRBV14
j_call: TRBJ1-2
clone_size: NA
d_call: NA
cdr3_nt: TGTGCCAGCAGCCAGAGGAGGGAGGCTGGCTACACCTTC
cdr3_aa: CASSQRREAGYTF

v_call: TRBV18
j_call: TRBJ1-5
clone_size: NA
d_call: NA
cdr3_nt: TGTGCCAGCTCACCAGAGGATTTGGGCAATCAGCCCCAGCATTTT
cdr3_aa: CASSPEDLGNQPQHF

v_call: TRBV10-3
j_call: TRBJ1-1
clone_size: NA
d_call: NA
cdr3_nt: TGTGCCATCACCGCAGGGAACACTGAAGCTTTCTTT
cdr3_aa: CAITAGNTEAFF

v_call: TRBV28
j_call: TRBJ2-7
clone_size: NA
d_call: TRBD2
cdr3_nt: TGTGCCAGCAGAACGGGACTAGCTGGATACGAGCAGTACTTC
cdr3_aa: CASRTGLAGYEQYF

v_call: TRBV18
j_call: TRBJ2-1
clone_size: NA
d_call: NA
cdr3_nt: TGTGCCAGCTCACCACCGCTAGTTCCGGGATACAATGAGCAGTTCTTC
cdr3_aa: CASSPPLVPGYNEQFF

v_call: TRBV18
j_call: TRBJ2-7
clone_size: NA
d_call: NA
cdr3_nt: TGTGCCAGCTCACCAATCCCGATCGGGCAGGGCAACGAGCAGTACTTC
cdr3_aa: CASSPIPIGQGNEQYF

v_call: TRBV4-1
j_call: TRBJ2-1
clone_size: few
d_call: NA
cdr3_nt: TGCGCCAGCAGCCAAGATCCTCAGGCACTTCAGGGTAGGAATGAGCAGTTCTTC
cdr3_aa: CASSQDPQALQGRNEQFF

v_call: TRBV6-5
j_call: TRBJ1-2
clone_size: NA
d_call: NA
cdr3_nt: TGTGCCAGCAGTTACTCTGGCACCGACTACTATGGCTACACCTTC
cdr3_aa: CASSYSGTDYYGYTF

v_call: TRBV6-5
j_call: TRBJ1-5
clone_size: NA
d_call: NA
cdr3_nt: TGTGCCAGCAGGGTCTCGTCTAAGAATCAGCCCCAGCATTTT
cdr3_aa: CASRVSSKNQPQHF

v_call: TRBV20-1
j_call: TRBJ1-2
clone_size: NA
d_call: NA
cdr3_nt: TGCAGTGCTAACGGAGGCTATGGCTACACCTTC
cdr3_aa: CSANGGYGYTF

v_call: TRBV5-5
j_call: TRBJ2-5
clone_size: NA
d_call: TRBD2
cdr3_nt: TGTGCCAGCAGCTTGGCCGTGGTAGCGGGAGTGGAGACCCAGTACTTC
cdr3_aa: CASSLAVVAGVETQYF

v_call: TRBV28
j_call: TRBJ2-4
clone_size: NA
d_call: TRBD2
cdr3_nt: TGTGCCAGCAGTTTTCTAAGCGGGGCAATTCAGTACTTC
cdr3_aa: CASSFLSGAIQYF

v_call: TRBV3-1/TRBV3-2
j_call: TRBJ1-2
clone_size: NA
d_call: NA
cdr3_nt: TGTGCCAGCAGCCAAGGTGAGGGCCGGAGTGGCTACACCTTC
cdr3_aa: CASSQGEGRSGYTF

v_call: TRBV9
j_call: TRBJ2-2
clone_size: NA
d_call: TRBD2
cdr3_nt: TGTGCCAGCAGCGTAGGATCAGCGGGGCCCTCGTTGTTTTTT
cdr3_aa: CASSVGSAGPSLFF